This note documents a single T cell receptor (beta chain) sequence. This sample is drawn from a study of T cell repertoires in MIS-A myocarditis. Profiling relied on immunoSEQ multiplex PCR, and the TCRdb table lists in-frame clones only, not all of them. The sample lists some 10,000 clones, 80% to 90% occurring once. Sequencing was done on a sample of thoracic lymph node tissue obtained at autopsy. The TCR sequence derives from a man between 18 and 29 years old with fulminant myocarditis from multisystem inflammatory syndrome in adults (MIS-A) after COVID-19.

The CDR3 here is CASSVADNHNEQFF. The CDR3 bases are TGTGCCAGCAGCGTAGCAGACAACCACAATGAGCAGTTCTTC. The chain links TRBV9 to TRBJ2-1; D is undetermined. The germline V gene encodes CDR1 SGDLS and CDR2 YYNGEE. V lost 0 bases and J 5 bases, leaving 9 bases between the germline ends. The length of the CDR3 is 14 residues.